The 11 T cell receptor beta chains listed next were all sequenced from one sample in a study of blood T cell repertoires in COVID-19. Sequenced by immunoSEQ multiplex PCR; TCRdb stores in-frame clones only, minus some. Of around 160,000 clones in the sample, approximately 86% are singletons; the top ten hold 3%. The sequenced sample was peripheral blood. The source is a woman in her 40s with active or convalescent COVID-19.

The chain uses TRBV27 and TRBJ2-5; D may be TRBD1 (6 bases). Germline lookup yields CDR1 MNHEY and CDR2 SMNVEV (reference sequence). The CDR3 has 16 amino acids. V was clipped by 2 bases and J by 3 bases, with 16 bases between them. CDR3 nucleotide sequence: TGTGCCAGCAGTTTACGAGGGTGGGGGCGTGAAGAGACCCAGTACTTC. Its protein is CASSLRGWGREETQYF.

The CDR3 DNA follows: TGCAGTGCTAGTTTGTCTAGCGGGAGGCCCTCACTCACCGGGGAGCTGTTTTTT. Amino acid sequence: CSASLSSGRPSLTGELFF. The chain is built from TRBV20-1 and TRBJ2-2, with 11 bases matching TRBD2. Germline V gives CDR1 DFQATT, CDR2 SNEGSKA (reference sequence). The V segment lost 3 bases and the J segment 4 bases; nucleotides outside the gene matches: 13. There are 18 residues in the CDR3.

The chain is built from TRBV2 and TRBJ1-5; D call uncertain. CDR1 SNHLY and CDR2 FYNNEI come from the germline V gene. This CDR3 has 11 amino acids. Trimming took 3 bases from V and 7 from J, leaving 4 bases between them. Here the CDR3 DNA reads TGTGCCAGCAGTGATGGCCAGCCCCAGCATTTT. Residues: CASSDGQPQHF.

In regard to this clone: Distinct nucleotide sequences in the sample also encode this CDR3. The chain combines TRBV19 with TRBJ1-1; 7 bases are shared with TRBD1. This CDR3 is 13 amino acids long. The J segment lost 0 bases and the V segment lost 6 bases, leaving 1 base of the junction unmatched. Germline CDR1 LNHDA, CDR2 SQIVND (reference sequence). In DNA form, the CDR3 reads TGTGCCAGTAGGGACAGGTTGAACACTGAAGCTTTCTTT. It encodes CASRDRLNTEAFF.

The chain links TRBV7-6 to TRBJ2-1; TRBD1 matches 10 bases. CDR1 and CDR2 from the germline V gene are SGHVS and FNYEAQ. The CDR3 totals 15 residues. V was pared by 3 bases and J by 6 bases, with 5 bases of the junction left unmatched. The CDR3 protein is CASSFRDRGGNEQFF. CDR3 coding DNA: TGTGCCAGCAGCTTTCGGGACAGGGGAGGCAATGAGCAGTTCTTC.

The J gene is TRBJ2-3, the V gene TRBV4-3; D is unclear. CDR1 LGHNA and CDR2 YSLEER come from the germline V gene. Trimming cost V 1 base and J 4 bases, with 6 bases left between them. This CDR3 is 13 amino acids long. This chain's CDR3 is CASSQGTPDTQYF. The CDR3 DNA follows: TGCGCCAGCAGCCAAGGAACACCAGATACGCAGTATTTT.

The chain has TRBV24-1 and TRBJ1-5, with D perhaps matching TRBD1 (6 bases). CDR1 and CDR2 from the germline V gene are KGHDR and SFDVKD. CDR3 length: 14 residues. Deletions cut 3 bases from V and 10 bases from J, with 15 bases between. CDR3 sequence: CATSDPGHRGPQHF. The CDR3 region has the DNA TGTGCCACCAGTGATCCGGGACATCGGGGCCCCCAGCATTTT.

The chain joins TRBV11-2 to TRBJ2-4, with 7 bases fitting TRBD1. This CDR3 has 17 amino acids. V shed 6 bases and J 0 bases; nucleotides not matched to a gene: 11. CDR1 is SGHAT and CDR2 is FQNNGV in the germline V gene. As DNA, the CDR3 is TGTGCCAGCAGAAGTAAACAGGGGTCGGGAGCCAAAAACATTCAGTACTTC. Amino acids: CASRSKQGSGAKNIQYF.

V is TRBV4-1 and J is TRBJ1-5, with 10 bases matching TRBD1. The CDR3 has 17 residues. Germline assignment: CDR1 MGHRA and CDR2 YSYEKL. V lost 0 bases and J lost 7; bases outside the gene matches: 9. The CDR3 loop reads CASSQDGTGTGVQPQHF. CDR3 nucleotide sequence: TGCGCCAGCAGCCAAGATGGGACCGGGACAGGGGTGCAGCCCCAGCATTTT.

V is TRBV5-1 and J is TRBJ2-7; a possible D gene is TRBD1 (5 bases). Trimming cost V 4 bases and J 0 bases, with 14 bases left between them. The CDR3 spans 15 residues. Germline V gene sequence: CDR1 SGHRS, CDR2 YFSETQ. The CDR3 region is CASSPRAVSSYEQYF. The CDR3 DNA follows: TGCGCCAGCAGCCCCAGGGCCGTTAGCTCCTACGAGCAGTACTTC.

The V call is TRBV7-9, the J call TRBJ1-6; D not resolved. The CDR3 sequence is 16 residues long. Germline V gene sequence: CDR1 SEHNR, CDR2 FQNEAQ (reference sequence). The V end lost 5 bases, the J end lost 0 bases, and 11 bases lay between the germline ends. CDR3 DNA sequence: TGTGCCAGCAGCCCCCCTGGGAGCTCCTATAATTCACCCCTCCACTTT. The encoded protein is CASSPPGSSYNSPLHF.